This T cell receptor beta chain originates from a study of CD4 T cells in relation to SARS-CoV-2 and coronaviruses. Study-wide background: TCR beta CDR3s were sequenced after 10-day antigen culture of PBMCs. Regarding the study as a whole: In around three fifths of donors, memory CD4+ clonotypes crossrecognized SARS-CoV-2 and at least one common cold coronavirus spike.

The CDR3 totals 14 residues. The germline CDR1 and CDR2 sequences are LGHDT and YNNKEL (reference sequence). V shed 1 base and J shed 5 bases, with 11 bases lying between them. Using immunoSEQ multiplex PCR, the repertoire was profiled, and TCRdb retains in-frame clones only, with some absent. The sample yields fewer than 25,000 clones, roughly 80% seen once. Regarding this clone: The target antigen is unknown.

The unexposed donors gave CD4+ T cells in about 2010-2019, prior to COVID-19. After ten to eleven days of culture, CD4+ T cells were isolated. The chain joins TRBV3-1 (or the pseudogene TRBV3-2) to TRBJ1-1; no reliable D call. This clonotype was obtained from a human donor in good health. Sequencing was performed on CD4+ T cells from PBMCs, cultured in vitro. Written as DNA, the CDR3 is TGTGCCAGCAGCCAAGTCACCGGGCAGACTGAAGCTTTCTTT. Protein product: CASSQVTGQTEAFF.